One and the same sample provided the 16 T cell receptor beta chains below, sequenced in a study of T cell changes during pregnancy in multiple sclerosis. Measured with immunoSEQ multiplex PCR; TCRdb has only the in-frame clones, and not every one. The sample includes 45,000 to 70,000 clones, 92% of them seen just once. The specimen comprised peripheral blood, sampled in the third trimester of pregnancy. These receptor sequences come from a female donor in good health, enrolled as a control in a pregnancy study.

This chain links TRBV30 with TRBJ2-1; the match to TRBD2 covers 16 bases. Trimming took 1 base from V and 7 from J; bases not matched to a gene: 1. The V gene's germline CDR1 is GTSNPN and CDR2 SVGIG (reference sequence). This CDR3 has 15 residues. CDR3 sequence (DNA): TGTGCCTGGAGTGCGGGACTAGCGGGGGGGAATGAGCAGTTCTTC. Its translation is CAWSAGLAGGNEQFF.

V gene TRBV7-2 combines with J gene TRBJ1-1; D is unclear. Germline CDR1 reads SGHTA; CDR2 reads FQGNSA. The CDR3 consists of 16 residues. Between the trimmed V and J ends, which lost 4 bases and 0 bases, there was a span of 15 bases. The CDR3 DNA reads as TGTGCCAGCAGCTCGGGGATGCTTGAGGTGAACACTGAAGCTTTCTTT. Protein product: CASSSGMLEVNTEAFF.

This sequence joins TRBV4-2 and TRBJ2-6, with D hard to call. Trimming stripped 0 bases from V and 1 base from J, with 4 bases between. From germline, CDR1 is LGHNA and CDR2 YNFKEQ. The CDR3 length is 15 residues. The CDR3 loop is CASSQESSGANVLTF. CDR3 bases: TGTGCCAGCAGCCAAGAGAGTTCTGGGGCCAACGTCCTGACTTTC.

The V call is TRBV21-1, the J call TRBJ1-6; no DNA check was done on the table's D call, TRBD1. TRBV21-1 represents a pseudogene. The CDR3 is 16 residues long. The CDR3 is CASSKEWGQVDSPLHF. The DNA for the CDR3 is TGTGCCAGCAGCAAAGAATGGGGGCAAGTGGATTCACCCCTCCACTTT.

The chain uses TRBV7-6 and TRBJ2-7; TRBD2 agrees at 7 bases. CDR1 and CDR2 from the germline V gene are SGHVS and FNYEAQ. The CDR3 is 15 residues long. The V and J ends lost 6 bases and 2 bases, in that order; junction bases with no gene match: 10. Here the CDR3 reads CASSSNGGTPYEQYF. The CDR3 DNA sequence: TGTGCCAGCAGTTCCAACGGGGGGACCCCCTACGAGCAGTACTTC.

This clone has a single count. CDR3 DNA sequence: TGTGCCAGCTCACGGGACAGGGGGATTGACTATGGCTACACCTTC. Translation gives CASSRDRGIDYGYTF. The chain combines TRBV18 with TRBJ1-2; 11 nucleotides agree with TRBD1. From germline, CDR1 is KGHSH and CDR2 LQKENI. V dropped 4 bases and J dropped 3; count of bases not matched to a gene: 4. The CDR3 sequence is 15 residues long.

This clone was detected once. Written as DNA, the CDR3 is TGTGCCAGCAGCACAGCGGGACAGGGCATCCAAGAGACCCAGTACTTC. It is translated as CASSTAGQGIQETQYF. The chain has TRBV7-2 and TRBJ2-5, with TRBD1 matching 9 bases. The V and J ends lost 5 bases and 1 base, in that order; junction bases with no gene match: 8. The CDR3 loop spans 16 amino acids. The germline V gene encodes CDR1 SGHTA and CDR2 FQGNSA. The variable domain in full, with the rest retrieved from reference TRBV7-2 and TRBJ2-5, is GAGVSQSPSNKVTEKGKDVELRCDPISGHTALYWYRQSLGQGLEFLIYFQGNSAPDKSGLPSDRFSAERTGGSVSTLTIQRTQQEDSAVYLCASSTAGQGIQETQYFGPGTRLLVL.

Regarding this clone: The same CDR3 is also encoded by other DNA sequences in this sample. The CDR3 DNA follows: TGTGCCAGCAGCTTTAAAGAGACCCAGTACTTC. Encoded protein: CASSFKETQYF. The chain carries TRBV5-4 and TRBJ2-5, with D unresolved. Germline CDR1 is SGHNT and CDR2 is YYREEE (reference sequence). The CDR3 covers 11 residues. Trimming took off 2 bases at V and 3 bases at J, with 2 bases between the two ends.

This clone has more than one count but fewer than ten. The gene calls are TRBV6-5 and TRBJ2-1; D gene uncertain. Germline V gene data show CDR1 as MNHEY and CDR2 as SVGAGI. This CDR3 is built from 13 residues. V lost 2 bases to trimming and J lost 14 bases, with 16 bases between them. CDR3 DNA: TGTGCCAGCAGTTACCCCGTAAGACGAGGAGAGTTCTTC. As protein: CASSYPVRRGEFF.

This clone showed up just once. The chain carries TRBV7-2 and TRBJ2-3, with 8 positions matching TRBD2. Germline CDR1 reads SGHTA; CDR2 reads FQGNSA. This CDR3 contains 16 residues. Trimming removed 4 bases from V and 3 bases from J; junction bases left unmatched: 9. The CDR3 DNA follows: TGTGCCAGCAGCTCCCTTTCGGCGGGGGGAACAGATACGCAGTATTTT. The encoded protein is CASSSLSAGGTDTQYF.

The chain is built from TRBV5-1 and TRBJ2-5; D gene unclear. The ends were cut back, 0 bases at V and 5 bases at J, with 8 bases in the middle. The CDR3 runs 13 residues. CDR1 SGHRS and CDR2 YFSETQ come from the germline V gene. CDR3: CASSLGRRETQYF. Written as DNA, the CDR3 is TGCGCCAGCAGCTTGGGGCGCAGGGAGACCCAGTACTTC.

This clone appeared a single time. The chain joins TRBV25-1 to TRBJ2-5, with D possibly being TRBD2 (5 bases). This CDR3 region has 16 residues. Germline V gene lookup returns CDR1 MGHDK and CDR2 SYGVNS. V lost 2 bases, J lost 2 bases, and 15 bases lay in between. The CDR3 DNA sequence: TGTGCCAGCAGTGAACGCACCGGGAAATATCAAGAGACCCAGTACTTC. This sequence encodes CASSERTGKYQETQYF.

The J gene is TRBJ1-5, the V gene TRBV28; 12 positions agree with TRBD1. Germline CDR1 and CDR2: MDHEN and SYDVKM. After removal of 6 bases from V and 7 bases from J, the junction contained 16 bases not matched to a gene. The CDR3 sequence is 18 residues long. CDR3 bases: TGTGCCAGCAGCTCTGTAGCAGGGGACAGGGGGCGCGGGCAGCCCCAGCATTTT. It yields the protein CASSSVAGDRGRGQPQHF.

CDR3 DNA sequence: TGTGCCAGCAGCTCACTATTCCGACAGGACCCCAACACCGGGGAGCTGTTTTTT. Residues: CASSSLFRQDPNTGELFF. The rearrangement joins TRBV5-4 to TRBJ2-2; D is perhaps TRBD1 (6 bases). Trimming stripped 3 bases from V and 2 bases from J, with 20 bases between. The CDR3 has 18 residues. From germline, CDR1 is SGHNT and CDR2 YYREEE (reference sequence). Variable domain in full (rest from reference TRBV5-4 and TRBJ2-2): ETGVTQSPTHLIKTRGQQVTLRCSSQSGHNTVSWYQQALGQGPQFIFQYYREEENGRGNFPPRFSGLQFPNYSSELNVNALELDDSALYLCASSSLFRQDPNTGELFFGEGSRLTVL.

The CDR3, as DNA: TGTGCCAGCAGCTCCCAGGGGCGTCAGCCCCAGCATTTT. It encodes CASSSQGRQPQHF. The rearrangement uses TRBV7-9 and TRBJ1-5; TRBD1 is a possible D gene (6 bases). Germline V gene sequence: CDR1 SEHNR, CDR2 FQNEAQ (reference sequence). V was cut by 4 bases and J by 6 bases, with 10 bases left in between. The CDR3 has 13 amino acids.

The rearrangement joins TRBV28 to TRBJ2-2; tentative D call: TRBD1 (5 bases). CDR1 MDHEN and CDR2 SYDVKM come from the germline V gene. Trimming removed 2 bases from V and 3 bases from J, with 13 bases in between. The CDR3 has 16 residues. In DNA form, the CDR3 reads TGTGCCAGCAGTTTAGCCGACTTAGGGGACACCGGGGAGCTGTTTTTT. As protein: CASSLADLGDTGELFF.